Presented here are 6 T cell receptor beta chains from one specimen sequenced in a study of cytomegalovirus exposure and HLA in healthy donors. A multiplex PCR was run with 60 Vbeta primers and 13 Jbeta primers. Sequencing used immunoSEQ multiplex PCR; TCRdb keeps in-frame clones, though not all of them. Of fewer than 250,000 clones in the sample, over 75% were seen once. Sequencing input: PBMCs. The receptors stem from a woman between 45 and 65 years old in good health and CMV-seropositive.

The V gene is TRBV7-9, the J gene TRBJ1-3; possible D gene TRBD1, 6 bases. The length of the CDR3 is 16 residues. From germline, CDR1 is SEHNR and CDR2 FQNEAQ (reference sequence). V lost 4 bases to trimming and J lost 0 bases, with 13 bases between them. In nucleotides, the CDR3 is TGTGCCAGCAGCTCGACCGGACAGCTCTCTGGAAACACCATATATTTT. It specifies CASSSTGQLSGNTIYF.

CDR3 amino acids: CASSEYEAQETQYF. The CDR3 region has the DNA TGTGCCAGCAGTGAATATGAGGCCCAAGAGACCCAGTACTTC. The J gene is TRBJ2-5, the V gene TRBV25-1; the D is unclear. The CDR3 is 14 residues long. Germline V gene sequence: CDR1 MGHDK, CDR2 SYGVNS. V shed 0 bases and J shed 1 base, with 6 bases lying between them.

The rearrangement uses TRBV2 and TRBJ1-2, with D perhaps matching TRBD1 (6 bases). CDR3 size: 13 residues. Per germline, CDR1 SNHLY and CDR2 FYNNEI. Trimming left V 1 base short and J 3 bases short, with 6 bases between. Here the CDR3 reads CASSEDRDYGYTF. In DNA form, the CDR3 reads TGTGCCAGCAGTGAAGACAGGGACTATGGCTACACCTTC.

This clone has more than one count but fewer than ten. The V call is TRBV14, the J call TRBJ2-1, with 9 bases matching TRBD2. V was pared by 5 bases and J by 5 bases, with 4 bases of the junction left unmatched. Germline CDR1 and CDR2: SGHDN and FVKESK. The CDR3 loop spans 14 amino acids. CDR3 protein: CASSRRGGNNEQFF. The CDR3 DNA reads as TGTGCCAGCAGCAGGCGGGGGGGCAACAATGAGCAGTTCTTC.

The chain carries TRBV7-8 and TRBJ1-4; 7 positions agree with TRBD1. CDR3 length: 16 residues. Germline values: CDR1 SGHVS, CDR2 FQNEAQ. V lost 3 bases, J lost 6 bases, and 10 bases stayed unmatched. CDR3 in amino acids: CASSLVQTGMDEKLFF. The CDR3 DNA follows: TGTGCCAGCAGCTTGGTCCAGACAGGGATGGATGAAAAACTGTTTTTT.

Worth noting for this clone: A read error may account for a junction end that differs from germline. V usage is TRBV15 and J usage is TRBJ2-7, with 8 bases aligning to TRBD1. Germline V gene data show CDR1 as LNHNV and CDR2 as YYDKDF (reference sequence). The CDR3 runs 15 residues. This CDR3 reads CATSRVQTGAYEQHF. The CDR3 region has the DNA TGTGCCACCAGCAGAGTGCAGACAGGGGCCTACGAGCAGCACTTC.